This TCR beta chain derives from a study of vaccination and CD4 T cells after COVID-19. V lost 5 bases and J lost 7, with 9 bases in between. The CDR3 has 12 residues. Germline-derived CDR1 and CDR2 are SGHTA and FQGNSA. Treatment noted: roughly 10-day PBMC culture with coronavirus spike peptide pools or control peptides (ViraFEST assay). Cultured CD4+ T cell DNA underwent sequencing with the Oncomine TCR Beta short-read assay. TCRdb processed the PCR reads anew with MiXCR; each CDR3 protein has one entry. The table has 15,000 or so distinct CDR3 sequences, 45% to 65% seen once. Turning to this clonotype: Its antigen is still unknown.

This sequence was found in a human donor with COVID-19. Specimen: cultured CD4+ T cells from blood, collected after SARS-CoV-2 vaccination. The chain couples TRBV7-2 to TRBJ1-5; D is perhaps TRBD1 (6 bases). The CDR3 nucleotides are TGTGCCAGCAGCCCAAGGGGGCAGCCCCAGCATTTT. It codes for CASSPRGQPQHF.